This T cell receptor beta chain derives from a study of early T cells in non-severe SARS-CoV-2 infection. The wider study: The study sequenced bulk RNA from unsorted whole blood, with chains unpaired.

TCRdb re-derived calls from the 5' RACE reads in MiXCR, one entry per CDR3 protein. The table shows around 34,000 distinct CDR3 sequences, with around 4.6% occurring only once. The germline CDR1 and CDR2 sequences are SQVTM and ANQGSEA. Trimming took 7 bases from V and 3 from J, leaving 10 bases between them. The CDR3 is 11 residues long. Study-level points and caveats: VDJdb-based annotation leaned toward anti-spike CD8 responses and missed private and CD4 specificities.

This clonotype counts as medium-sized (0.01 to 0.1%). Its antigen is not known. The rearrangement uses TRBV29-1 and TRBJ2-7; D is perhaps TRBD2 (5 bases). This clonotype was obtained from an adult who was a healthcare worker with PCR-confirmed SARS-CoV-2 infection or an uninfected control (not recorded which). The sequenced material came from whole blood. The CDR3 region has the DNA TGCAGCGCCGGGGAAGACTACGAGCAGTACTTC. It yields the protein CSAGEDYEQYF.